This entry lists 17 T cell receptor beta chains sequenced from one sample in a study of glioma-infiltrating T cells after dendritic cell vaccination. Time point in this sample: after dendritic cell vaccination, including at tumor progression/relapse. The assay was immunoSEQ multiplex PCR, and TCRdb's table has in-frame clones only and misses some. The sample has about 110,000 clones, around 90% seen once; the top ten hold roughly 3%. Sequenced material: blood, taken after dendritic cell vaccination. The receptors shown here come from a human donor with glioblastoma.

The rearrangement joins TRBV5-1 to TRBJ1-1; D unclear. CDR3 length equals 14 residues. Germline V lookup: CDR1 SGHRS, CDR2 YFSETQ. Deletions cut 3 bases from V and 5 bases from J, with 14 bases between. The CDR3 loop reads CASSSTPGGTEAFF. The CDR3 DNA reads TGCGCCAGCAGCTCTACCCCAGGAGGAACTGAAGCTTTCTTT.

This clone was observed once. CDR3 DNA sequence: TGTGCCAGCAGCTCGCGGGGGGCCCCCTACAATGAGCAGTTCTTC. Amino acid sequence: CASSSRGAPYNEQFF. This chain uses TRBV7-9 with TRBJ2-1, with 8 positions matching TRBD2. The V gene's germline CDR1 is SEHNR and CDR2 FQNEAQ (reference sequence). The CDR3 is 15 residues long. V lost 4 bases and J lost 2; bases outside the gene matches: 4.

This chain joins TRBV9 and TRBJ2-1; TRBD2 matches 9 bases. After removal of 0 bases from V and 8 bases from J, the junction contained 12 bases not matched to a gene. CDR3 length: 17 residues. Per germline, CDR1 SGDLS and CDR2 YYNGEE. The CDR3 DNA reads TGTGCCAGCAGCGTAGCCGGGGGGCTAGCGGGAAGAGATGAGCAGTTCTTC. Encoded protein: CASSVAGGLAGRDEQFF.

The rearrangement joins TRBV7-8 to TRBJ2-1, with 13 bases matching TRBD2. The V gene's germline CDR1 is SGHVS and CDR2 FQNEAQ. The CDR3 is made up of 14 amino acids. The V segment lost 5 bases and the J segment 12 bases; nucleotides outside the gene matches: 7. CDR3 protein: CASSNWTSGRRQFF. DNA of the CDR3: TGTGCCAGCAGCAACTGGACTAGCGGGAGACGGCAGTTCTTC.

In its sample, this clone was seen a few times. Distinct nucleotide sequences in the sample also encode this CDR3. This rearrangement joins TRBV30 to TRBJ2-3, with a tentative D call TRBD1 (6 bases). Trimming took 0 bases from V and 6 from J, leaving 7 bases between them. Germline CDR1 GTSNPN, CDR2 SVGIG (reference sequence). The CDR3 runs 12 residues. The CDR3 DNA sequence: TGTGCCTGGAGTGTTACAGGGGATACGCAGTATTTT. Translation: CAWSVTGDTQYF.

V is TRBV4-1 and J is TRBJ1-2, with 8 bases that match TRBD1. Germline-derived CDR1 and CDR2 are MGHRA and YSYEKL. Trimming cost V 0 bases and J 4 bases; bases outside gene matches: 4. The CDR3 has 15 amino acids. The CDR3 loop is CASSQDPQGAYGYTF. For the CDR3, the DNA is TGCGCCAGCAGCCAAGATCCCCAGGGGGCCTATGGCTACACCTTC.

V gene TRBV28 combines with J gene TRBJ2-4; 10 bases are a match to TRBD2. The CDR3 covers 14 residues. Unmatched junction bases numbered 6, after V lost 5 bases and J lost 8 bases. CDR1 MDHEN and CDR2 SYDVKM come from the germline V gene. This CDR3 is CASSLFSGGDIQYF. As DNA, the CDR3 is TGTGCCAGCAGTCTATTCAGCGGGGGGGACATTCAGTACTTC.

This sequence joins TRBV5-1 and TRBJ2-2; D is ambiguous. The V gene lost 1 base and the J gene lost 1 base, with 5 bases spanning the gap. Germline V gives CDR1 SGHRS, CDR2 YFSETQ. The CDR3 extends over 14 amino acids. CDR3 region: CASSLIQNTGELFF. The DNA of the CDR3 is TGCGCCAGCAGCTTGATACAGAACACCGGGGAGCTGTTTTTT.

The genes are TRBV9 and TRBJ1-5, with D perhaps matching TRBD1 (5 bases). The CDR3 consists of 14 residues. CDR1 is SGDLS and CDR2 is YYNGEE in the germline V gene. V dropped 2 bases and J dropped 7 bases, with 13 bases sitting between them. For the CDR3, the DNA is TGTGCCAGCAGCGTGGGGGGGTTCGAACAGCCCCAGCATTTT. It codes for CASSVGGFEQPQHF.

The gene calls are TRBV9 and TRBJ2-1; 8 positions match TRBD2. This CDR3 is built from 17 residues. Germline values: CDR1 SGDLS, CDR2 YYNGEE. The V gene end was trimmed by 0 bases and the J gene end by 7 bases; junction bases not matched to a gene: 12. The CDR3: CASSVALRAGGSNEQFF. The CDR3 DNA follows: TGTGCCAGCAGCGTAGCTTTGAGGGCGGGGGGCTCAAATGAGCAGTTCTTC.

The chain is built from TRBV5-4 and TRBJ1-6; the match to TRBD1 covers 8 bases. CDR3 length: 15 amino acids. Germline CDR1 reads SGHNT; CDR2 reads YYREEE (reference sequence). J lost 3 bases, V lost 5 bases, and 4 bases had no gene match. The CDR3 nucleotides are TGTGCCAGCAGGCCCACAGGGGGCTATAATTCACCCCTCCACTTT. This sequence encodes CASRPTGGYNSPLHF.

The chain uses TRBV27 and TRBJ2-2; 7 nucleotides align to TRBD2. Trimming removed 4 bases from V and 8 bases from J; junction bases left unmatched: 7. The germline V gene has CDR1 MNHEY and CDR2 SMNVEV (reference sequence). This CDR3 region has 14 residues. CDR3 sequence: CASSSGREWGELFF. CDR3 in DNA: TGTGCCAGCAGTTCGGGGCGGGAGTGGGGGGAGCTGTTTTTT.

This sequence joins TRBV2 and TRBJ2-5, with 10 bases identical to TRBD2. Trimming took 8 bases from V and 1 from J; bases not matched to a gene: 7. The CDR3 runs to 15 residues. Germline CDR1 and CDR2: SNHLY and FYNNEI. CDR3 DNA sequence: TGTGCCAGCGGGCTAGCGGGGGCCTTCCAAGAGACCCAGTACTTC. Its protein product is CASGLAGAFQETQYF.

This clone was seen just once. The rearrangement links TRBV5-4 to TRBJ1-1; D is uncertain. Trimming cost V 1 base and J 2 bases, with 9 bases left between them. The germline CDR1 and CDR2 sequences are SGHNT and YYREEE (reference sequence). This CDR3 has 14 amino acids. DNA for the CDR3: TGTGCCAGCAGCTTGTCCAGGTCAAACACTGAAGCTTTCTTT. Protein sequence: CASSLSRSNTEAFF. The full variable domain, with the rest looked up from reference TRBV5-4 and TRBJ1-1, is ETGVTQSPTHLIKTRGQQVTLRCSSQSGHNTVSWYQQALGQGPQFIFQYYREEENGRGNFPPRFSGLQFPNYSSELNVNALELDDSALYLCASSLSRSNTEAFFGQGTRLTVV.

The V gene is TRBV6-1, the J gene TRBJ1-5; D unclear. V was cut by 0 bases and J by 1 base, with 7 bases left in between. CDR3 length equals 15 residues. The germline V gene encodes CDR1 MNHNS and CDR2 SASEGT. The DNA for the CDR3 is TGTGCCAGCAGTGAAGCGCCGGGAAGCAATCAGCCCCAGCATTTT. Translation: CASSEAPGSNQPQHF.

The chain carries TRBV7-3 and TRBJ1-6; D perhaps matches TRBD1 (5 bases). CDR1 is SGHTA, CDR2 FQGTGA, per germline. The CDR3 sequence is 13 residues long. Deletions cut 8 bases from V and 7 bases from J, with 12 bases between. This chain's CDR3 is CASSGGRNSPLHF. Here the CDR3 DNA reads TGTGCCAGCTCGGGGGGGAGGAATTCACCCCTCCACTTT.

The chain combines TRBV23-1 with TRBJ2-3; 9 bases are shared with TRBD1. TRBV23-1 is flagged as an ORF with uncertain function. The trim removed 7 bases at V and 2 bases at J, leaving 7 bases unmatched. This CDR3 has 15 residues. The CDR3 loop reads CASKSWDRDTDTQYF. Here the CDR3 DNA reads TGCGCCAGCAAGTCGTGGGACAGGGACACAGATACGCAGTATTTT.